These 17 T cell receptor beta chains were all obtained from the same sample, sequenced in a study of shared clonotypes between healthy human individuals. Sequenced by immunoSEQ multiplex PCR; TCRdb stores in-frame clones only, minus some. The repertoire includes roughly 720,000 clones, about 90% of them detected once, and about 34% sits in the top ten. The sample was memory CD8+ T cells from PBMCs. The subset was: CD45RO+ cells pooled with CCR7-negative TemRA cells. Receptor source: a man aged 18 to 30 in good health. Some clones in this sample may be carry-over from other donors' samples.

The V gene is TRBV10-3, the J gene TRBJ2-7; 7 bases match TRBD1. This CDR3 is built from 15 residues. The V and J ends lost 6 bases and 1 base, in that order; junction bases with no gene match: 9. Germline CDR1 is ENHRY and CDR2 is SYGVKD. Here the CDR3 DNA reads TGTGCCATCAGAACAGCGCGACAGGGTTCCTACGAGCAGTACTTC. Protein product: CAIRTARQGSYEQYF.

This sequence joins TRBV27 and TRBJ1-2; D remains ambiguous. The CDR3 has 14 residues. The germline V gene encodes CDR1 MNHEY and CDR2 SMNVEV (reference sequence). V shed 5 bases and J shed 7 bases, with 17 bases lying between them. The CDR3 here is CASSPLLGGSGYTF. As DNA, the CDR3 is TGTGCCAGCAGTCCCCTGCTGGGAGGATCTGGCTACACCTTC.

The chain couples TRBV29-1 to TRBJ1-2; 9 positions match TRBD1. CDR1 and CDR2 (germline): SQVTM, ANQGSEA. This CDR3 is 13 amino acids long. V trimming: 4 bases; J trimming: 10 bases; junction bases outside the gene matches: 10. The CDR3 sequence: CSVGERDRAFYTF. In nucleotides, the CDR3 is TGCAGCGTTGGAGAACGGGACAGGGCCTTCTACACCTTC.

The J gene is TRBJ2-1, the V gene TRBV28; D may be TRBD1 or TRBD2 (5 bases each). V was shortened by 8 bases and J by 5 bases, with 28 bases between the two germline ends. The CDR3 spans 18 residues. Germline-derived CDR1 and CDR2 are MDHEN and SYDVKM. DNA of the CDR3: TGTGCCAGCTCTTTTTCATGGCGTTCGGGACCTATAAACAATGAGCAGTTCTTC. Protein sequence: CASSFSWRSGPINNEQFF.

The rearrangement links TRBV18 to TRBJ1-2, with 7 bases aligning to TRBD1. With 1 base clipped from V and 3 bases from J, the junction kept 14 bases outside the gene matches. The CDR3 sequence is 18 residues long. Germline V gene lookup returns CDR1 KGHSH and CDR2 LQKENI. In DNA, the CDR3 is TGTGCCAGCTCACCACAACAGGGGCCCCCTGGTTTGGACTATGGCTACACCTTC. It is translated as CASSPQQGPPGLDYGYTF.

The rearrangement joins TRBV7-9 to TRBJ1-1; the D gene is possibly TRBD1 (5 bases). V lost 0 bases, J lost 0 bases, and 14 bases lay in between. In germline, CDR1 is SEHNR, CDR2 FQNEAQ (reference sequence). The CDR3 sequence is 17 residues long. The CDR3: CASSLAPDIYLNTEAFF. DNA of the CDR3: TGTGCCAGCAGCTTAGCCCCGGACATCTATTTGAACACTGAAGCTTTCTTT.

V gene TRBV7-9 combines with J gene TRBJ2-7; D is perhaps TRBD1 or TRBD2 (5 bases each). Germline V gives CDR1 SEHNR, CDR2 FQNEAQ (reference sequence). Deletions cut 5 bases from V and 6 bases from J, with 20 bases between. CDR3 length equals 15 residues. CDR3 nucleotide sequence: TGTGCCAGCAGCCCCCCCGGGGCTAGCACATCCGAGCAGTACTTC. Translating gives CASSPPGASTSEQYF.

The chain recombines TRBV2 with TRBJ1-5, with D perhaps matching TRBD1 (5 bases). Looked up from germline, CDR1 is SNHLY and CDR2 is FYNNEI. The CDR3 is 14 residues long. V was trimmed by 8 bases and J by 5 bases, leaving 16 bases between them. The CDR3 bases are TGTGCCAGCGTGGCCCAGGGTATGCATCAGCCCCAGCATTTT. This codes for CASVAQGMHQPQHF.

This clone was detected only once. The CDR3 DNA follows: TGTGCCAGCAGTTACGGGCACCTTGGCTACACCTTC. Its translation: CASSYGHLGYTF. The gene calls are TRBV6-5 and TRBJ1-2; D is unresolved. Per germline, CDR1 MNHEY and CDR2 SVGAGI. This CDR3 spans 12 amino acids. Trimming took 2 bases from V and 7 from J, leaving 8 bases between them.

The chain has TRBV27 and TRBJ2-1, with TRBD2 matching 9 bases. The CDR3 is 20 residues long. V shed 5 bases and J 9 bases; nucleotides not matched to a gene: 26. Germline V gene lookup returns CDR1 MNHEY and CDR2 SMNVEV (reference sequence). The CDR3 bases are TGTGCCAGCAGTCGCCGGGATAGCGGGAGATTGAGTGTATTAGGCGGTGAGCAGTTCTTC. This codes for CASSRRDSGRLSVLGGEQFF.

This clone was seen only once. V and J are TRBV28 and TRBJ2-7; D is perhaps TRBD1 (6 bases). In germline, CDR1 is MDHEN, CDR2 SYDVKM. The CDR3 is 13 amino acids. Trimming took 3 bases from V and 6 from J, leaving 12 bases between them. CDR3 nucleotide sequence: TGTGCCAGCAGTTTTTACAGGGCGACCGAGCAGTACTTC. Amino acid sequence: CASSFYRATEQYF.

This clone was found a few times. The rearrangement links TRBV10-1 to TRBJ1-2; D is unclear. This CDR3 comprises 13 residues. CDR1 and CDR2 from the germline V gene are WNHNN and SYGVQD (reference sequence). The V end was cut by 0 bases, the J end by 4 bases, with 6 bases between. The CDR3 region is CASSESILYGYTF. The CDR3 DNA reads TGCGCCAGCAGTGAGTCAATTCTCTATGGCTACACCTTC.

This chain connects TRBV29-1 to TRBJ1-1; D remains ambiguous. V lost 7 bases to trimming and J lost 3 bases, with 12 bases between them. CDR3 length: 12 residues. Germline V gives CDR1 SQVTM, CDR2 ANQGSEA. CDR3 in DNA: TGCAGCGGGTGGACGGCTTACACTGAAGCTTTCTTT. This gives the protein CSGWTAYTEAFF.

This clone appeared a single time. This chain joins TRBV14 and TRBJ2-1, with D tentatively TRBD2 (7 bases). V gave up 1 base and J gave up 4 bases, with 14 bases separating them. The CDR3 spans 16 residues. The V gene's germline CDR1 is SGHDN and CDR2 FVKESK. The CDR3 sequence is CASSQGGGYKYNEQFF. The CDR3 nucleotides are TGTGCCAGCAGCCAAGGGGGGGGCTACAAATACAATGAGCAGTTCTTC.

The V and J genes are TRBV27 and TRBJ2-3, with D uncertain. The CDR3 contains 11 residues. V was clipped by 6 bases and J by 7 bases, with 8 bases between them. Germline V gene sequence: CDR1 MNHEY, CDR2 SMNVEV (reference sequence). The CDR3 DNA reads TGTGCCAGCAGAATCTGGAATACGCAGTATTTT. This codes for CASRIWNTQYF.

The DNA of the CDR3 is TGTGCCAGCAGGGGACAGTACAATCAGCCCCAGCATTTT. It codes for CASRGQYNQPQHF. The genes are TRBV27 and TRBJ1-5; 7 bases agree with TRBD1. In germline, CDR1 is MNHEY, CDR2 SMNVEV (reference sequence). V shed 6 bases, J shed 3 bases, and the junction held 2 bases outside the gene matches. The length of the CDR3 is 13 residues.

The chain couples TRBV13 to TRBJ2-7; D not resolved. Germline-derived CDR1 and CDR2 are PRHDT and FYEKMQ (reference sequence). The V gene lost 7 bases and the J gene lost 1 base, with 11 bases spanning the gap. This CDR3 is built from 13 residues. CDR3 nucleotide sequence: TGTGCCAGCACCTCCCCCGGATCCTACGAGCAGTACTTC. Translating it yields CASTSPGSYEQYF.